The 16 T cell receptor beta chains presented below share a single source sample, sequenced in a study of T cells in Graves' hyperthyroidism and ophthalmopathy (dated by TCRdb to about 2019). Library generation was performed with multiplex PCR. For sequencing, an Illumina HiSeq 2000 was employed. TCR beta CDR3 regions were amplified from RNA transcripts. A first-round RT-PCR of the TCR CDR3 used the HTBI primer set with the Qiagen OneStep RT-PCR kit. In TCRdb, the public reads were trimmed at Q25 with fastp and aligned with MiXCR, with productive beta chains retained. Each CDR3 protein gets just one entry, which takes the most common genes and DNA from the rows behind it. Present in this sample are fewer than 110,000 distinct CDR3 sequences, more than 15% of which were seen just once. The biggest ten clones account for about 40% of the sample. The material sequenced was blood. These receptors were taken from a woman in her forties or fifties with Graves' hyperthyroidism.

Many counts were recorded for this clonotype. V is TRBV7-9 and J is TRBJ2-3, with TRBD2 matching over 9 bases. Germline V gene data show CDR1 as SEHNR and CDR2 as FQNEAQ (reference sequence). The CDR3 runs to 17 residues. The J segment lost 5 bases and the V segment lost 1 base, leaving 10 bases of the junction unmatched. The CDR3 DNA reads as TGTGCCAGCAGCTTAGTCGGTCTAGCGGGGCGACAAGATACGCAGTATTTT. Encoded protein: CASSLVGLAGRQDTQYF.

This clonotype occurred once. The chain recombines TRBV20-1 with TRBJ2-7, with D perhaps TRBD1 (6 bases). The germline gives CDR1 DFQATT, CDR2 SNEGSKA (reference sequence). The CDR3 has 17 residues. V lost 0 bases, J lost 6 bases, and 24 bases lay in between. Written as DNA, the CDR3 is TGCAGTGCTAGAGAAGGTTTACAGGGCTGGGGCGAGGGCGAGCAGTACTTC. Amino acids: CSAREGLQGWGEGEQYF.

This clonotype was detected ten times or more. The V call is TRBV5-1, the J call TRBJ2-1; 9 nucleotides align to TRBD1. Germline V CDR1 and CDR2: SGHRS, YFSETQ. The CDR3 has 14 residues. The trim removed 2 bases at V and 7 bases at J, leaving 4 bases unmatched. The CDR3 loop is CASSFGTGTNEQFF. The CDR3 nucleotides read TGCGCCAGCAGCTTTGGGACAGGGACGAATGAGCAGTTCTTC.

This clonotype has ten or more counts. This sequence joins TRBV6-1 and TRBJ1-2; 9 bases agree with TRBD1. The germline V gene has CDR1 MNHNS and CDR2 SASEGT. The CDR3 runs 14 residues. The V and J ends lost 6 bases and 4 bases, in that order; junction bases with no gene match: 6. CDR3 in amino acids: CASRLQGAVYGYTF. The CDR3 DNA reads TGTGCCAGCAGACTACAGGGGGCTGTCTATGGCTACACCTTC.

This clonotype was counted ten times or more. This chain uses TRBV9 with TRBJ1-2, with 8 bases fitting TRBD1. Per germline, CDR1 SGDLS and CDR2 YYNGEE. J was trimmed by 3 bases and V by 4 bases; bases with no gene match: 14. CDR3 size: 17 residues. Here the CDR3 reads CASSPEGVDREDYGYTF. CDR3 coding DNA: TGTGCCAGCAGCCCCGAGGGGGTGGACAGGGAAGACTATGGCTACACCTTC.

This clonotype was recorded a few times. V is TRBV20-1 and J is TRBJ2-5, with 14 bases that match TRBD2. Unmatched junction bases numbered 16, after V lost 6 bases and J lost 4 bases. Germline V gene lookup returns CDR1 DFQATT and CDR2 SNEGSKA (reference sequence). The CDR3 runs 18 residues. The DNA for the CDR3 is TGCAGTGCCCCCGGGACCGGGACTAGCGGGAGTATCAGAGAGACCCAGTACTTC. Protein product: CSAPGTGTSGSIRETQYF.

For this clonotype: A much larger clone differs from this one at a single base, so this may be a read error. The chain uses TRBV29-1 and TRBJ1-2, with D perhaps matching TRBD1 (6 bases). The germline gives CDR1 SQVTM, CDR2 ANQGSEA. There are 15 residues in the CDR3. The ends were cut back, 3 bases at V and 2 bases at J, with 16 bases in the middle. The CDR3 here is CSVDRQGLGNYGYTF. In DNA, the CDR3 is TGCAGCGTTGATAGGCAGGGGCTTGGGAACTATGGCTACACCTTC.

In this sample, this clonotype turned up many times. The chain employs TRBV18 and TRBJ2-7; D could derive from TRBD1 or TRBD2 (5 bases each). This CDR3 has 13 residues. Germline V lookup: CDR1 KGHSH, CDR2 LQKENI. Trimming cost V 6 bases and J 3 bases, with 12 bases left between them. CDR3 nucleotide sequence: TGTGCCAGCTCGCCGGGACGAGACTACGAGCAGTACTTC. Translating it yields CASSPGRDYEQYF.

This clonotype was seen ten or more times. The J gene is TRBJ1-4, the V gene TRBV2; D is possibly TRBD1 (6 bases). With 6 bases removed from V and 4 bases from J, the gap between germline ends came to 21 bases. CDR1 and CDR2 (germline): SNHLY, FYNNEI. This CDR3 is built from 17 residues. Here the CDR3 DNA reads TGTGCCAGCAGACCGGCTACAGGGACCCCGGATAATGAAAAACTGTTTTTT. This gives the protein CASRPATGTPDNEKLFF.

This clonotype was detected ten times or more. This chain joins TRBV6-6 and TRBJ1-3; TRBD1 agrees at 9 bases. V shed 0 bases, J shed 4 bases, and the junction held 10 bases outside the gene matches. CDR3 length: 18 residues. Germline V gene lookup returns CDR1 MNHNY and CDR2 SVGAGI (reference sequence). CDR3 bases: TGTGCCAGCAGTTACTCTCGTCCCGGGACAGGGTCGGGAAACACCATATATTTT. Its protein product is CASSYSRPGTGSGNTIYF.

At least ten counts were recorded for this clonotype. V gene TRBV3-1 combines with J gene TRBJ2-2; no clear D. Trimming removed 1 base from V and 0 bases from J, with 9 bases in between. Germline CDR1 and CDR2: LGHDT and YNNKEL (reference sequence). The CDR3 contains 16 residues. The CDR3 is CASSQGQPTNTGELFF. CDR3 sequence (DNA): TGTGCCAGCAGCCAAGGGCAGCCAACGAACACCGGGGAGCTGTTTTTT.

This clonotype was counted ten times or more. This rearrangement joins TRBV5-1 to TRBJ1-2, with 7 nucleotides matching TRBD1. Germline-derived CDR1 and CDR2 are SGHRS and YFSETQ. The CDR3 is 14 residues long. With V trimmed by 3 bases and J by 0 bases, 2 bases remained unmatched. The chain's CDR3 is CASSSTGPNYGYTF. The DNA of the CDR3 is TGCGCCAGCAGCTCGACAGGGCCTAACTATGGCTACACCTTC.

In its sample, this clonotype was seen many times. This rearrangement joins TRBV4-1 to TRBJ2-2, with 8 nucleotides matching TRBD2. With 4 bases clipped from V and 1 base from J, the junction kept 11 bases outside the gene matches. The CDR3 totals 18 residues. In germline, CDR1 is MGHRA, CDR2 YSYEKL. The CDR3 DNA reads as TGCGCCAGCAGCCCCAAGGCCCCGGGACTAGAGAACACCGGGGAGCTGTTTTTT. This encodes CASSPKAPGLENTGELFF.

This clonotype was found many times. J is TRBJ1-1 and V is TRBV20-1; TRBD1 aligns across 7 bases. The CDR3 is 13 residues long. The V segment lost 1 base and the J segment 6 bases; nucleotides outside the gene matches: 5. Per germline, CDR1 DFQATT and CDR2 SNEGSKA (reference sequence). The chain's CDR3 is CSARGRTGAEAFF. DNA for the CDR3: TGCAGTGCTAGAGGTAGAACAGGGGCTGAAGCTTTCTTT.

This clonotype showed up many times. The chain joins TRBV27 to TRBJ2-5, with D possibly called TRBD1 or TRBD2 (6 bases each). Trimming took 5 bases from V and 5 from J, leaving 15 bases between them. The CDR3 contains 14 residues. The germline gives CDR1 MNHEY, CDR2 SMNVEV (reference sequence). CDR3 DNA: TGTGCCAGCAGTCCGAGGGGGGCCAGCGAGACCCAGTACTTC. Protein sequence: CASSPRGASETQYF.

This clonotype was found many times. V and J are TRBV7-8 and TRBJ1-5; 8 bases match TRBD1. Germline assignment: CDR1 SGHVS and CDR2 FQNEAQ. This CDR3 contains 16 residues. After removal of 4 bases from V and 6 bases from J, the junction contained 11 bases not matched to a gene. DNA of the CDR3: TGTGCCAGCAGCTCTCTCAGGGGGACAGGCGGTCAGCCCCAGCATTTT. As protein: CASSSLRGTGGQPQHF.